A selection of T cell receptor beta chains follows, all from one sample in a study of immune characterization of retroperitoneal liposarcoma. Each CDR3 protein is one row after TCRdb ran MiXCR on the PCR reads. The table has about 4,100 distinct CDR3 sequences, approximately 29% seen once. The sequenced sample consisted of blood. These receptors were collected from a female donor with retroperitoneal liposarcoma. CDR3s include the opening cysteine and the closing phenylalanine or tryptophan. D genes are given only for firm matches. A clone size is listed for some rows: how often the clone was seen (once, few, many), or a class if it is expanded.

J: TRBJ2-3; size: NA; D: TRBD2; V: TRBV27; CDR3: CASSFWAGGSTDTQYF; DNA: TGTGCCAGCAGTTTCTGGGCGGGGGGGAGCACAGATACGCAGTATTTT
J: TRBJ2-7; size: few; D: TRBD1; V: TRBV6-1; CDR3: CATFESGQGVHEQYF; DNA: TGTGCCACCTTCGAATCGGGACAGGGGGTCCACGAGCAGTACTTC
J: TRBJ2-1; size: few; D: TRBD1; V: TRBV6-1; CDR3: CASSQQGAPYNEQFF; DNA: TGTGCCAGCAGTCAACAGGGGGCCCCCTACAATGAGCAGTTCTTC
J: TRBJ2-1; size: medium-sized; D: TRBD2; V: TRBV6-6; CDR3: CASSYRLTLAGVHNEQFF; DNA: TGTGCCAGCAGTTACAGGCTTACTCTAGCGGGAGTTCACAATGAGCAGTTCTTC
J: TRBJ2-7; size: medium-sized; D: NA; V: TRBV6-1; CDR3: CASSEGYEQYF; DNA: TGTGCCAGCAGTGAGGGATACGAGCAGTACTTC
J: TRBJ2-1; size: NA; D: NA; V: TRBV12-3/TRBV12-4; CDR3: CASSLRRAGHNEQFF; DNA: TGTGCCAGCAGTTTGAGGAGGGCAGGGCACAATGAGCAGTTCTTC
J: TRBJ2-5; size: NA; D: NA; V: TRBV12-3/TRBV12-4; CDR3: CATTDDRQETQYF; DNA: TGTGCCACCACAGACGACAGGCAAGAGACCCAGTACTTC
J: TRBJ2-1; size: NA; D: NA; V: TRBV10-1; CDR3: CASSETWGQGPQFF; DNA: TGCGCCAGCAGTGAAACGTGGGGCCAGGGACCCCAGTTCTTC
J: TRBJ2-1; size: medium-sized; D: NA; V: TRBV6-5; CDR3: CASSHSSEYNEQFF; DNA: TGTGCCAGCAGCCACTCGTCCGAATACAATGAGCAGTTCTTC
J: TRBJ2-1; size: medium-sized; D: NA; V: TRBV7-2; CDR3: CASSFNGGFEQFF; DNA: TGTGCCAGCAGCTTTAACGGGGGCTTTGAGCAGTTCTTC
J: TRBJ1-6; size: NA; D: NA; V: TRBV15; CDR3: CATSRDLDSPLHF; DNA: TGTGCCACCAGCAGAGATCTGGATTCACCCCTCCACTTT
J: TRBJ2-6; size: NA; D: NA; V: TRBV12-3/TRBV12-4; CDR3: CASRHGRTGANVLTF; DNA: TGTGCCAGCAGACACGGACGAACGGGGGCCAACGTCCTGACTTTC
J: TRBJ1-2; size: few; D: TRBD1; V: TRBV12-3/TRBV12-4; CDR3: CASSHRDRGLGGYTF; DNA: TGTGCCAGCAGCCACCGGGACAGGGGGCTGGGGGGCTACACCTTC
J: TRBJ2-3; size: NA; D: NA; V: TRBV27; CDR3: CALTGRSTDTQDF; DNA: TGTGCCCTAACGGGTCGGAGCACAGATACGCAGGATTTT
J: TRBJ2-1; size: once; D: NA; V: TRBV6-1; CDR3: CASSWGIRETQFF; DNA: TGTGCCAGCAGCTGGGGTATCCGAGAGACCCAGTTCTTC
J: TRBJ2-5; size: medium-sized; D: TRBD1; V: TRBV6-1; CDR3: CASSIGQAQETQYF; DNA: TGTGCCAGCAGTATCGGACAGGCCCAAGAGACCCAGTACTTC
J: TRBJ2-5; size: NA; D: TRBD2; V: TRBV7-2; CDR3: CASSLSSGDHNEQYF; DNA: TGTGCCAGCAGCTTATCTAGCGGAGACCACAATGAGCAGTACTTC
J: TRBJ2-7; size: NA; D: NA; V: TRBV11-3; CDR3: CASSAKGEPYLEQYF; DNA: TGTGCCAGCAGCGCGAAGGGGGAACCCTATCTCGAGCAGTACTTC
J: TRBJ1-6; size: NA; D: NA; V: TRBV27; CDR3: CAAGGSSYNSPLHF; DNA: TGTGCCGCGGGGGGGTCTTCCTATAATTCACCCCTCCACTTT
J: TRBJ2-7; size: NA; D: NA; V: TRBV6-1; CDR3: CASSRGLDSYEQYF; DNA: TGTGCCAGCAGCCGGGGCCTGGACTCGTACGAGCAGTACTTC
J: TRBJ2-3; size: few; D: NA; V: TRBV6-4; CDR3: CASSDGGATDTQYF; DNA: TGTGCCAGCAGTGACGGGGGGGCCACAGATACGCAGTATTTT
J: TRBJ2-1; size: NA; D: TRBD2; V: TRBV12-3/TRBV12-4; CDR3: CASSSTGLAAYNEQFF; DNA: TGTGCCAGCAGTTCCACAGGACTAGCGGCCTACAATGAGCAGTTCTTC
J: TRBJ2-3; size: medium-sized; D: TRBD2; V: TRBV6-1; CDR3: CASSPAGEDTQYF; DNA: TGTGCCAGCAGCCCAGCGGGAGAAGATACGCAGTATTTT
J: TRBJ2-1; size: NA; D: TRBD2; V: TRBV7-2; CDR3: CASSVRLAGGRDSYNEQFF; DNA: TGTGCCAGCAGCGTCAGACTAGCGGGGGGGCGGGATTCCTACAATGAGCAGTTCTTC
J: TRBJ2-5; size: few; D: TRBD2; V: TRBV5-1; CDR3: CASSMTSGSGQETQYF; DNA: TGCGCCAGCAGCATGACTAGCGGGAGTGGCCAAGAGACCCAGTACTTC
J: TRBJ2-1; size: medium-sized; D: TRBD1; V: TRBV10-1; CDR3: CASSEQGVNEQFF; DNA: TGCGCCAGCAGTGAACAGGGGGTAAATGAGCAGTTCTTC
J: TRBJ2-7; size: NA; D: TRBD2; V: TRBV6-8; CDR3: CASSLLRTSGSHEQYF; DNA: TGTGCCAGCAGCCTTTTAAGGACTAGCGGGAGCCACGAGCAGTACTTC
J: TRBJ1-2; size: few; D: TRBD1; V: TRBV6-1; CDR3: CASSEAGGQVYYGYTF; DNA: TGTGCCAGCAGTGAAGCGGGGGGACAGGTCTATTATGGCTACACCTTC
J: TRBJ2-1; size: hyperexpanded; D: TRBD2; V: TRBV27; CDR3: CASSLRLAYNEQFF; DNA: TGTGCCAGCAGTTTGCGACTAGCGTACAATGAGCAGTTCTTC
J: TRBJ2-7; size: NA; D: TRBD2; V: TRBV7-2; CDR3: CASSSRGVYNEQYF; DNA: TGTGCCAGCAGCTCGCGGGGGGTCTACAATGAGCAGTACTTC
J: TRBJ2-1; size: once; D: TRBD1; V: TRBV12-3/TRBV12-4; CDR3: CASSFRQGSEQFF; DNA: TGTGCCAGCAGTTTCCGACAGGGAAGCGAGCAGTTCTTC
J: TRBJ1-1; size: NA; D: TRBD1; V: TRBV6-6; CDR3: CASSPQTGTGNTEAFF; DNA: TGTGCCAGCAGTCCACAAACCGGGACAGGGAACACTGAAGCTTTCTTT
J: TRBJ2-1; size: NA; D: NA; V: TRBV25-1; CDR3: CASSEGRLEQFF; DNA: TGTGCCAGCAGTGAAGGTCGGCTTGAGCAGTTCTTC
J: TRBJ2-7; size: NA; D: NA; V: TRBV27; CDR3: CASSYNGVFYEQYF; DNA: TGTGCCAGCAGTTACAACGGGGTATTCTACGAGCAGTACTTC
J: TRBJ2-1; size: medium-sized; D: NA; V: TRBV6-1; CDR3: CASKNVDPYNEQFF; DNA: TGTGCCAGCAAAAATGTGGACCCTTACAATGAGCAGTTCTTC
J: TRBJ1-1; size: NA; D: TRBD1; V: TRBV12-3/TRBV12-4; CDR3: CASSQQQGARTEAFF; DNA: TGTGCCAGCAGTCAACAACAGGGGGCGCGTACTGAAGCTTTCTTT
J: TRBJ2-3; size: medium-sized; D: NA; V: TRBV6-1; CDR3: CASSVRAPDTQYF; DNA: TGTGCCAGCAGTGTCAGGGCACCAGATACGCAGTATTTT
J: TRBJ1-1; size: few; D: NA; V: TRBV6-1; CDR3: CASSTVNTEAFF; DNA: TGTGCCAGCAGTACGGTGAACACTGAAGCTTTCTTT
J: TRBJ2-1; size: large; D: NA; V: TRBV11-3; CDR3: CASSLPRDEQFF; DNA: TGTGCCAGCAGCTTGCCAAGAGATGAGCAGTTCTTC
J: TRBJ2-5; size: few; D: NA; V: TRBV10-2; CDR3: CASSGDSGGAETQYF; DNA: TGCGCCAGCAGCGGTGACTCAGGCGGGGCAGAGACCCAGTACTTC
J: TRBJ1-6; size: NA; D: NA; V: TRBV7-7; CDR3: CASRPPGNSPLHF; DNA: TGTGCCAGCAGGCCACCAGGGAATTCACCCCTCCACTTT
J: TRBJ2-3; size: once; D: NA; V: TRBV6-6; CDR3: CASGRDTQYF; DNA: TGTGCCAGCGGGAGGGATACGCAGTATTTT
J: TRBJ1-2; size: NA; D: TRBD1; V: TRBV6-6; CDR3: CASSLRGHYGYTF; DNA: TGTGCCAGCAGCCTCAGGGGGCACTATGGCTACACCTTC
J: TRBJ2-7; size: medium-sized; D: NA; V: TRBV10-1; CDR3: CASSATGMFYEQYF; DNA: TGCGCCAGCAGTGCCACAGGGATGTTCTACGAGCAGTACTTC
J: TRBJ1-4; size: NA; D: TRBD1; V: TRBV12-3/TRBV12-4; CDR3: CASSSRDSFNEKLFF; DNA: TGTGCCAGCAGTTCAAGGGACAGTTTTAATGAAAAACTGTTTTTT
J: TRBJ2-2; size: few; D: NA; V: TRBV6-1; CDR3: CAAGRPLLNTGELFF; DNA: TGTGCCGCCGGACGGCCGCTCCTAAACACCGGGGAGCTGTTTTTT
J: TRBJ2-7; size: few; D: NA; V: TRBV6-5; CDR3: CASSYSSWGGYNYEQYF; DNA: TGTGCCAGCAGTTACTCTAGTTGGGGGGGCTACAACTACGAGCAGTACTTC
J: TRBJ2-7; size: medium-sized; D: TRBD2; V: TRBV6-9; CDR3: CASSYSGLAGGGEQYF; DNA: TGTGCCAGCAGTTACAGTGGTCTAGCGGGAGGGGGGGAGCAGTACTTC
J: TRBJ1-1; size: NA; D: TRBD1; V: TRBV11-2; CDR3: CASSLAFRGRGTEAFF; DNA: TGTGCCAGCAGCTTAGCCTTCAGGGGGCGGGGGACTGAAGCTTTCTTT
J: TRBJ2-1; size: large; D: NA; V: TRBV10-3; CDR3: CAISDVHEQFF; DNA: TGTGCCATCAGTGATGTTCATGAGCAGTTCTTC
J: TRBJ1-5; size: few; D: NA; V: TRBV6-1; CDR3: CASYSLQGNQPQHF; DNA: TGTGCCAGCTATTCCCTCCAGGGGAATCAGCCCCAGCATTTT
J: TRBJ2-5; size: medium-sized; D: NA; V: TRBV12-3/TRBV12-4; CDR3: CASSLSPSVQETQYF; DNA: TGTGCCAGCAGTTTATCACCTAGCGTCCAAGAGACCCAGTACTTC
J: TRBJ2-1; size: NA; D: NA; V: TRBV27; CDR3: CASSLRGGASSHYNEQFF; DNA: TGTGCCAGCAGTTTAAGGGGGGGGGCCTCGTCCCATTACAATGAGCAGTTCTTC
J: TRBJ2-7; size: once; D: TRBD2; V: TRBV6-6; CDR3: CASISGRGGEQYF; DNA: TGTGCCAGCATAAGCGGGAGGGGGGGCGAGCAGTACTTC
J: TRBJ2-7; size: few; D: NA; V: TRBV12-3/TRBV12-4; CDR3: CASSHGTSLIYEQYF; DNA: TGTGCCAGCAGTCATGGGACATCCCTTATCTACGAGCAGTACTTC
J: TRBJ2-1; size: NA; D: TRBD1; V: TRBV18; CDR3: CASSQGQGAFNEQFF; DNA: TGTGCCAGCTCACAAGGACAGGGGGCCTTCAATGAGCAGTTCTTC
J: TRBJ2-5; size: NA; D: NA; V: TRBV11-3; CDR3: CASSLGVQTSETQYF; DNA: TGTGCCAGCAGCTTAGGGGTACAGACTTCTGAGACCCAGTACTTC